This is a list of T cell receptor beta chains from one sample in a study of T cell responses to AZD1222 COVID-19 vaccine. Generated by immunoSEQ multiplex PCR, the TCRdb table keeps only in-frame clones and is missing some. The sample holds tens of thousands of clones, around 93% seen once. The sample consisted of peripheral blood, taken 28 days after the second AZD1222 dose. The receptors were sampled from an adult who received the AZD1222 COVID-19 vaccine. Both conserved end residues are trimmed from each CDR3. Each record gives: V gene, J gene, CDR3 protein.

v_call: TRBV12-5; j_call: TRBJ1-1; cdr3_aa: ASVERGNTEAF
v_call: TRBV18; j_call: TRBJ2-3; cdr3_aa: ASSATSGSTDTQY
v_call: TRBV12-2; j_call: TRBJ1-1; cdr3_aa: ASRLAVYRGDTEAF
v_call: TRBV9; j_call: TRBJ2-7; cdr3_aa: ASSVYQFRAVISYEQY
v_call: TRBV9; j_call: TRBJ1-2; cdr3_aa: ASSPDRVGGYT
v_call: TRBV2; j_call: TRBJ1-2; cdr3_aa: ASSYDILYGYT
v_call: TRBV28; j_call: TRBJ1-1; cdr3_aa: ASSFSTSLEAF
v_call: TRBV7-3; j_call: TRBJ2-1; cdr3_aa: ASSPGLGGEQF
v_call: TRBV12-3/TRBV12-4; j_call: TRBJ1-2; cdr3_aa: ASSMDRDYGYT
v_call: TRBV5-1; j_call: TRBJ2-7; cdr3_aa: ASSPGGAQEQY
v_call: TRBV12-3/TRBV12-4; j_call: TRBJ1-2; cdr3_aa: ASSNRDRGCT
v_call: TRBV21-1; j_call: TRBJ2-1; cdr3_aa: ASSIRHDGLAGEKYNEQF
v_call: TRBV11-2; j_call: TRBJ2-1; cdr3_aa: ASSLGQDNEQF
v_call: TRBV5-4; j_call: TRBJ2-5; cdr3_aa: ATSPSGSVETQY
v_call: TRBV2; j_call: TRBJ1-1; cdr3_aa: ASSEAETGPNTEAF
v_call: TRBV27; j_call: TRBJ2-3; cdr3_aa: ASRSHATDTQY
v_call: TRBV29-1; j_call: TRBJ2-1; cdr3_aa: SAHRREGHGEQF
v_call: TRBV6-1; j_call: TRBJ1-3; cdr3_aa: ASTEQQGGTGNTIY
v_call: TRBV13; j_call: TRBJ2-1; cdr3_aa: ASSLGPGQAQF
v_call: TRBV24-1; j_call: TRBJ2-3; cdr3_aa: ATSEPDWLGGTQY
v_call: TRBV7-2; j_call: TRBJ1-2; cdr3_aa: ASSLRDREGGYT
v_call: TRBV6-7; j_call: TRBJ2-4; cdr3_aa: ASSYPQHFIAKNIQY
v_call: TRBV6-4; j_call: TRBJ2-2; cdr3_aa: ASSDFTGELF
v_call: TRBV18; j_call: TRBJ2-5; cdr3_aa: ASSPRDYQETQY
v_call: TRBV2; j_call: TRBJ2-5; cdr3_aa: ASLGMSQETQY
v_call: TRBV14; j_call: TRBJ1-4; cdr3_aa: ASSQLTGFEKLF
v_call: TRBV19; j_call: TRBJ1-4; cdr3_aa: ASKPGTTDEKLF
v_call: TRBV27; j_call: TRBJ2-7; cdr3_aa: ASSIPGTGPYEQY
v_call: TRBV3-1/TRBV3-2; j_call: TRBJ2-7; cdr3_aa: ASSPGPSGTYEQY
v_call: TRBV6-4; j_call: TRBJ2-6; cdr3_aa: ASSVGPGANVLT
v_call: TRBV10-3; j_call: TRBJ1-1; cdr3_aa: AISGQGQGRLGTEAF